These 7 T cell receptor beta chains were sequenced from one sample in a study of cytomegalovirus exposure and HLA in healthy donors. PCR used 60 Vbeta primers and 13 Jbeta primers. Clones were sequenced by immunoSEQ multiplex PCR, and TCRdb holds only the in-frame ones, with some missing. The data contain about 99,000 clones, 60% to 80% of them seen just once; the ten biggest clones take up roughly 6.2%. Material for sequencing was PBMCs. All receptors derive from a man in his 60s in good health and CMV-seropositive.

V usage is TRBV6-6 and J usage is TRBJ2-5; TRBD1 agrees at 9 bases. The end of the DNA aligns better with TRBJ2-7, so the J call may be wrong. In germline, CDR1 is MNHNY, CDR2 SVGAGI (reference sequence). The length of the CDR3 is 14 residues. CDR3 bases: TGTGCCAGCACTATAGGACAGGGGTCCGACGAGCAGTACTTC. Residues: CASTIGQGSDEQYF.

This clone was seen only once. This chain links TRBV11-2 with TRBJ2-3; 9 bases are shared with TRBD2. This CDR3 contains 14 residues. With V trimmed by 7 bases and J by 6 bases, 8 bases remained unmatched. Germline CDR1 SGHAT, CDR2 FQNNGV. DNA for the CDR3: TGTGCCAGCAAGGGGAGCGGGGGGTGGGATACGCAGTATTTT. This gives the protein CASKGSGGWDTQYF.

The rearrangement uses TRBV29-1 and TRBJ1-1; the match to TRBD1 covers 9 bases. Germline trimming cut 7 bases from V and 4 bases from J; bases unmatched to any gene: 7. The germline CDR1 and CDR2 sequences are SQVTM and ANQGSEA. This CDR3 is built from 13 residues. The chain's CDR3 is CSGLGQGFTEAFF. For the CDR3, the DNA is TGCAGCGGACTGGGACAGGGCTTCACTGAAGCTTTCTTT.

Written as DNA, the CDR3 is TGTGCCAGTAGTAAGCCCCCATTTGAAGCTTTCTTT. This encodes CASSKPPFEAFF. J is TRBJ1-1 and V is TRBV19; D is ambiguous. V shed 4 bases and J shed 7 bases, with 10 bases lying between them. From germline, CDR1 is LNHDA and CDR2 SQIVND (reference sequence). The CDR3 is made up of 12 amino acids.

This clone was counted a few times. The chain carries TRBV27 and TRBJ2-1; TRBD1 matches at 7 bases. V gave up 4 bases and J gave up 9 bases; unmatched junction bases: 9. Germline V CDR1 and CDR2: MNHEY, SMNVEV (reference sequence). This CDR3 comprises 14 residues. The CDR3 protein is CASSYTGAASEQFF. Written as DNA, the CDR3 is TGTGCCAGCAGTTACACAGGGGCTGCAAGTGAGCAGTTCTTC.

The chain joins TRBV5-3 to TRBJ2-7; 10 nucleotides align to TRBD1. TRBV5-3 falls under the ORF class, with uncertain function. This CDR3 is 15 amino acids long. Germline trimming cut 2 bases from V and 4 bases from J; bases unmatched to any gene: 6. Here the CDR3 reads CARSLIRDRGYEQYF. The DNA of the CDR3 is TGTGCCAGAAGCTTAATCCGGGACAGGGGTTACGAGCAGTACTTC.

The CDR3 bases are TGTGCCAGCAGTTACTCACTCGACAGGTTCGATTTCTTT. This gives the protein CASSYSLDRFDFF. The chain combines TRBV6-5 with TRBJ1-1; D might be TRBD1 (6 bases). With 0 bases removed from V and 13 bases from J, the gap between germline ends came to 15 bases. This CDR3 is built from 13 residues. The germline V gene has CDR1 MNHEY and CDR2 SVGAGI.